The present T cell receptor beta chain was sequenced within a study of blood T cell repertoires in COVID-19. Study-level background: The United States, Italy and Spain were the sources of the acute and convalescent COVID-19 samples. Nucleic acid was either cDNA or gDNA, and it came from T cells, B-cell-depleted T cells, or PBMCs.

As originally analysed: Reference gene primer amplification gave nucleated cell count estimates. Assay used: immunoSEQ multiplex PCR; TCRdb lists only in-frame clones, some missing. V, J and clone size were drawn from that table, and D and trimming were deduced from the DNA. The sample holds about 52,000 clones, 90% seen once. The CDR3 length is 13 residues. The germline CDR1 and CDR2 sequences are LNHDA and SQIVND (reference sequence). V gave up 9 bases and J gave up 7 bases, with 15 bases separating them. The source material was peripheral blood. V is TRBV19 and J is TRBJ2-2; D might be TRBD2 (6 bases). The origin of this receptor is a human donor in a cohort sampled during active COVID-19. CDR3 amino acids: CASRERAGGELFF. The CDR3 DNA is TGTGCCAGCCGTGAGCGGGCCGGCGGGGAGCTGTTTTTT.